The T cell receptor (beta chain) described here comes from a study of T cells after yellow fever vaccination. General study results and limits: Subsequent to the booster, the majority of primary-vaccination clones reappeared (roughly 96% CD4, approximately 90% CD8). Contamination of FACS-sorted repertoires by abundant clonotypes from the bulk population could occur. A small share of clonotypes appeared in both CD4 and CD8 compartments.

The germline CDR1 and CDR2 sequences are LNHDA and SQIVND (reference sequence). The CDR3 totals 15 residues. Trimming cost V 3 bases and J 0 bases, with 9 bases left between them. Universal primer sites and UMIs were introduced during 5'RACE template-switching synthesis of TCR cDNA. MiXCR, run by TCRdb on the 5' RACE reads, gives a single entry per CDR3 protein. This table has approximately 160,000 distinct CDR3 sequences, 6.2% appearing once. About this clonotype itself: Its antigen is currently unknown.

This sequence joins TRBV19 and TRBJ1-5; D is uncertain. The source is a man between 18 and 29 years old who received the YFV17D yellow fever vaccine. This specimen was CD4+ T cells sorted from PBMCs, taken on the day of the first yellow fever vaccination. The DNA for the CDR3 is TGTGCCAGTAGTATGGACGGTAATAGCAATCAGCCCCAGCATTTT. This gives the protein CASSMDGNSNQPQHF.